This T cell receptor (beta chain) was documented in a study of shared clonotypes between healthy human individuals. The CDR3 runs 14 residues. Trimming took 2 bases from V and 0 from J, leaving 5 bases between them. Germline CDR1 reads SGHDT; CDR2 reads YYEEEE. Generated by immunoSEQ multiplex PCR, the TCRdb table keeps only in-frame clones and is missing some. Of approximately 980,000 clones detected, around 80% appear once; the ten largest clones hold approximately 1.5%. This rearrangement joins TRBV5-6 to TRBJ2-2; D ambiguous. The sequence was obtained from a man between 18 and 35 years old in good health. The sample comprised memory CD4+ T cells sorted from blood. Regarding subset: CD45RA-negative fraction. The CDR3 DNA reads TGTGCCAGCAGCTTCCACCCGAACACCGGGGAGCTGTTTTTT. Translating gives CASSFHPNTGELFF.